The clone carrying this T cell receptor beta chain was seen repeatedly, ten times or more. Ages of hyperthyroidism patients ran from 18 to 65, and their diagnoses were new, under 2 months' duration. This sample is part of a study of Graves' ophthalmopathy and Graves' hyperthyroidism. RNA transcripts provided the template for amplifying TCR beta CDR3 regions. Second-round multiplex PCR came after first-round RT-PCR with HTBI primers. TCRdb analysed the multiplex PCR reads with MiXCR anew, one entry per CDR3 protein. The table records a few hundred thousand distinct CDR3 sequences, approximately 35% of them present only once. The germline gives CDR1 MNHNS, CDR2 SASEGT. This CDR3 spans 13 amino acids. Trimming shortened V by 9 bases and J by 2 bases, and 13 bases separated the two germline ends.

The sequenced sample consisted of peripheral blood or thyroid tissue (not recorded which). This chain joins TRBV6-1 and TRBJ1-1; weak D call: TRBD1 (5 bases). The clonotype originates from an adult man with Graves' hyperthyroidism. CDR3 in DNA: TGTGCCAGTCGGGGGGGAGGCAACACTGAAGCTTTCTTT. Translated, it gives CASRGGGNTEAFF.